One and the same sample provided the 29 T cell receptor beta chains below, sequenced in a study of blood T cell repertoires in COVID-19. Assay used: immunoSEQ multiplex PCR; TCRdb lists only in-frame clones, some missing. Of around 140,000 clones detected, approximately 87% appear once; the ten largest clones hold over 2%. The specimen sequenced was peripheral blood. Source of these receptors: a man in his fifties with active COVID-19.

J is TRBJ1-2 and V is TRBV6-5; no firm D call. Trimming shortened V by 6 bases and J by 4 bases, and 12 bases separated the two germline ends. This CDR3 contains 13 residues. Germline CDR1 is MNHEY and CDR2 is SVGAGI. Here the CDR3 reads CASRNGEVYGYTF. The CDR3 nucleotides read TGTGCCAGCAGGAACGGGGAGGTCTATGGCTACACCTTC.

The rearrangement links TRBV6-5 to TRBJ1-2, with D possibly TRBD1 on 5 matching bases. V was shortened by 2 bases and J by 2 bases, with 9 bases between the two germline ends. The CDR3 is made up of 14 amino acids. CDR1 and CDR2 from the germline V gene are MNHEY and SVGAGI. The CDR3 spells CASSYRAGNYGYTF. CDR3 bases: TGTGCCAGCAGTTACAGGGCAGGGAACTATGGCTACACCTTC.

The CDR3 here is CASSVLTDAGTQYF. The DNA for the CDR3 is TGTGCCAGCAGCGTCCTGACTGACGCTGGTACGCAGTATTTT. The chain recombines TRBV5-5 with TRBJ2-3; D is uncertain. In germline, CDR1 is SGHKS, CDR2 YYEKEE (reference sequence). The CDR3 extends over 14 amino acids. The germline V and J ends were trimmed by 4 bases and 8 bases, with 17 bases remaining between them. Looking up the rest from reference TRBV5-5 and TRBJ2-3 gives the full variable domain: DAGVTQSPTHLIKTRGQQVTLRCSPISGHKSVSWYQQVLGQGPQFIFQYYEKEERGRGNFPDRFSARQFPNYSSELNVNALLLGDSALYLCASSVLTDAGTQYFGPGTRLTVL.

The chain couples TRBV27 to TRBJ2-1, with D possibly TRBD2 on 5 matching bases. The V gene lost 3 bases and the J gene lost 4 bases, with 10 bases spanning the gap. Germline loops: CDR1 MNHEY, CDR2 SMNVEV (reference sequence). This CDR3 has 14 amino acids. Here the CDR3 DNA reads TGTGCCAGCAGTTTCGGGCGGGTATACAATGAGCAGTTCTTC. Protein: CASSFGRVYNEQFF.

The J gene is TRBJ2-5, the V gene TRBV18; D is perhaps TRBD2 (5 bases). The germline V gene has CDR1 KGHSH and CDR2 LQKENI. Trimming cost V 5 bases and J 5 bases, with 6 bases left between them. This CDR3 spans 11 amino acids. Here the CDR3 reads CASSSGETQYF. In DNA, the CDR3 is TGTGCCAGCTCATCGGGGGAGACCCAGTACTTC.

The CDR3 protein is CASSPAGIGNGYTF. DNA of the CDR3: TGTGCCAGCTCACCAGCGGGGATAGGGAATGGCTACACCTTC. The chain is built from TRBV18 and TRBJ1-2; D unresolved. Germline CDR1 reads KGHSH; CDR2 reads LQKENI. This CDR3 is built from 14 residues. The V gene lost 2 bases and the J gene lost 6 bases, with 13 bases spanning the gap.

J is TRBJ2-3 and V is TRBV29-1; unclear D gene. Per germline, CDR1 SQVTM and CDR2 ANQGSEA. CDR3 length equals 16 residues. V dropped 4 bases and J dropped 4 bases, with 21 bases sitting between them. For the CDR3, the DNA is TGCAGCGTTGGCACCGTATTGCTAGTTAATCCAGATACGCAGTATTTT. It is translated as CSVGTVLLVNPDTQYF.

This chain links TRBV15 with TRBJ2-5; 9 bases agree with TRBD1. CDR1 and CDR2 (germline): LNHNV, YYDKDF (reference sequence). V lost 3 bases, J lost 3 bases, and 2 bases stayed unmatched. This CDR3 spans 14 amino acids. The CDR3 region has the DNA TGTGCCACCAGCAGCCGGGACAGGGAAGAGACCCAGTACTTC. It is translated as CATSSRDREETQYF. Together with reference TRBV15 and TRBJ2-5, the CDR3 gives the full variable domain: DAMVIQNPRYQVTQFGKPVTLSCSQTLNHNVMYWYQQKSSQAPKLLFHYYDKDFNNEADTPDNFQSRRPNTSFCFLDIRSPGLGDTAMYLCATSSRDREETQYFGPGTRLLVL.

CDR3 coding DNA: TGTGCCAGCAGTTCGGGTCAGGAGGCGGGCTATGGCTACACCTTC. Translated: CASSSGQEAGYGYTF. The chain links TRBV6-5 to TRBJ1-2; D remains ambiguous. Germline V gene lookup returns CDR1 MNHEY and CDR2 SVGAGI. This CDR3 contains 15 residues. The V gene lost 4 bases and the J gene lost 4 bases, with 16 bases spanning the gap.

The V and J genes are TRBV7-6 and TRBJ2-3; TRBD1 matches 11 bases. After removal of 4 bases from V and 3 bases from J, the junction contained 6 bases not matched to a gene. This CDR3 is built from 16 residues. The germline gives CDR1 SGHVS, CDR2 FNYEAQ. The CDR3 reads CASSSFRDRGTDTQYF. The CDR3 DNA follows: TGTGCCAGCAGCTCCTTCCGGGACAGGGGGACAGATACGCAGTATTTT.

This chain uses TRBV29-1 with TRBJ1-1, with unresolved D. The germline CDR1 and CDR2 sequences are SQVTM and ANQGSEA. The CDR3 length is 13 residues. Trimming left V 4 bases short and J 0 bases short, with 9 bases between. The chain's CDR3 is CSVGGLLNTEAFF. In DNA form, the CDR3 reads TGCAGCGTTGGAGGACTACTGAACACTGAAGCTTTCTTT.

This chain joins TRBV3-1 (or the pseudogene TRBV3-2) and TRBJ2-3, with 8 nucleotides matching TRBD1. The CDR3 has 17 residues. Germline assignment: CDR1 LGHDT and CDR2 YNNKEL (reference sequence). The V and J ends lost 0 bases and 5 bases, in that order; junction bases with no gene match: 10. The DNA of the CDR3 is TGTGCCAGCAGCCAAGAGACTGGGACAGGAAAGCAAGATACGCAGTATTTT. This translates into CASSQETGTGKQDTQYF.

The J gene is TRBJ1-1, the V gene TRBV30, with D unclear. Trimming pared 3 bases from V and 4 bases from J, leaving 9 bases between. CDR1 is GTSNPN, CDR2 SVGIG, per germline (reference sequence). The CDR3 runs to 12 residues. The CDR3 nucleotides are TGTGCCTGGAGGCGAAGATCCACTGAAGCTTTCTTT. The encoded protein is CAWRRRSTEAFF.

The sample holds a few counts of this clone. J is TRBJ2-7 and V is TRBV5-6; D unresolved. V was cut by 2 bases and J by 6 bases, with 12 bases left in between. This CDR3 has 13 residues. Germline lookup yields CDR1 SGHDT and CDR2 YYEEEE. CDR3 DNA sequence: TGTGCCAGCAGCTTTGGTTCTGGGCGCGAGCAGTACTTC. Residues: CASSFGSGREQYF. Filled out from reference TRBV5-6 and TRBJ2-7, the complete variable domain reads DAGVTQSPTHLIKTRGQQVTLRCSPKSGHDTVSWYQQALGQGPQFIFQYYEEEERQRGNFPDRFSGHQFPNYSSELNVNALLLGDSALYLCASSFGSGREQYFGPGTRLTVT.

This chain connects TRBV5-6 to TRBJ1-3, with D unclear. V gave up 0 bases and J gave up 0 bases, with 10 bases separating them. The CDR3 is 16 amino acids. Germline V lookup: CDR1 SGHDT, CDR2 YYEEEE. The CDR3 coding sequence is TGTGCCAGCAGCTTGGGTCAGATACACTCTGGAAACACCATATATTTT. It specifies CASSLGQIHSGNTIYF.

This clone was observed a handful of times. CDR3 nucleotides: TGTGCCAGCAGGTTCGGTAGGACAGGGGGCACAGATACGCAGTATTTT. Translating gives CASRFGRTGGTDTQYF. J is TRBJ2-3 and V is TRBV7-8; 9 bases are shared with TRBD1. The CDR3 sequence is 16 residues long. Germline CDR1 is SGHVS and CDR2 is FQNEAQ. The trim removed 6 bases at V and 1 base at J, leaving 8 bases unmatched.

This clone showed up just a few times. In DNA form, the CDR3 reads TGTGCCAGCAGCTTAGTTGGGGGACAGGGTGAAAAACTGTTTTTT. Translated: CASSLVGGQGEKLFF. The chain has TRBV7-2 and TRBJ1-4; 9 positions agree with TRBD1. The CDR3 is 15 residues long. V lost 1 base and J lost 7; bases outside the gene matches: 4. The germline V gene has CDR1 SGHTA and CDR2 FQGNSA.

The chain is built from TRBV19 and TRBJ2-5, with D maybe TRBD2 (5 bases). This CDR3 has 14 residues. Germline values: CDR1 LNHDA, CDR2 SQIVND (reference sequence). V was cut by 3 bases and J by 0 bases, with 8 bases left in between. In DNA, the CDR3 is TGTGCCAGTAGTATTGGGCGGGACCAAGAGACCCAGTACTTC. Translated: CASSIGRDQETQYF.

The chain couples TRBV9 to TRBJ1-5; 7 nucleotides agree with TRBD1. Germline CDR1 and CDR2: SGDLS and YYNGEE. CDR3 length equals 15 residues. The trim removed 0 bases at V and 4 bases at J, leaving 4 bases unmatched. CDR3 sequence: CASSVGTGGNQPQHF. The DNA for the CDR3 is TGTGCCAGCAGCGTAGGGACAGGAGGGAATCAGCCCCAGCATTTT.

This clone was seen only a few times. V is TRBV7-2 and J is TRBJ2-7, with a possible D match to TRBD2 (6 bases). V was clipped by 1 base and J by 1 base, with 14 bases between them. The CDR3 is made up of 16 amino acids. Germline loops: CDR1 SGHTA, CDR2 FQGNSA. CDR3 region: CASSLVVGRFSYEQYF. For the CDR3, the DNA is TGTGCCAGCAGCTTAGTGGTAGGGAGGTTTTCCTACGAGCAGTACTTC.

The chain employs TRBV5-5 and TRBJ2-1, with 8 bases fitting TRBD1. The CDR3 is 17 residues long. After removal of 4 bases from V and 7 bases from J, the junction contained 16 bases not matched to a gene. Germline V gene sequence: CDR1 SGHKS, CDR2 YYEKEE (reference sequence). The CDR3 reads CASSPVGEQGVWNEQFF. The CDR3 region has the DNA TGTGCCAGCAGCCCGGTGGGGGAACAGGGGGTTTGGAATGAGCAGTTCTTC.

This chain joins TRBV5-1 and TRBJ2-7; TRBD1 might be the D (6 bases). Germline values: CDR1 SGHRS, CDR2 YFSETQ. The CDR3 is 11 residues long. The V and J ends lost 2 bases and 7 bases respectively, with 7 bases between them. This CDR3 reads CASSLGTEQYF. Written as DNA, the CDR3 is TGCGCCAGCAGCTTAGGGACAGAGCAGTACTTC.

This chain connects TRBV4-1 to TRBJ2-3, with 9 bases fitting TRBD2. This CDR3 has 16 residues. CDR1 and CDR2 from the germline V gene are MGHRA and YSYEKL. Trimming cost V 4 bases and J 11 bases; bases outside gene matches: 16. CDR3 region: CASSLPWASGAQRQYF. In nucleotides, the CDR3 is TGCGCCAGCAGCCTCCCTTGGGCTAGCGGGGCCCAAAGGCAGTATTTT.

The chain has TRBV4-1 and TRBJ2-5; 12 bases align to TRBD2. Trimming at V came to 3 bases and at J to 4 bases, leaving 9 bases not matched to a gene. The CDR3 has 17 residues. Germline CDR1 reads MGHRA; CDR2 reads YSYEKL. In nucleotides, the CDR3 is TGCGCCAGCAGCCAGGACGGACTAGCGGGGTTGCGAGAGACCCAGTACTTC. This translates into CASSQDGLAGLRETQYF.

The CDR3 region has the DNA TGTGCCAGCAGCTTGGAACAGGGAGGGAGTTACGAGCAGTACTTC. The encoded protein is CASSLEQGGSYEQYF. The J gene is TRBJ2-7, the V gene TRBV5-4; D possibly corresponds to TRBD2 (7 bases). The CDR3 covers 15 residues. Germline V gene lookup returns CDR1 SGHNT and CDR2 YYREEE (reference sequence). The V gene lost 0 bases and the J gene lost 4 bases, with 14 bases spanning the gap.

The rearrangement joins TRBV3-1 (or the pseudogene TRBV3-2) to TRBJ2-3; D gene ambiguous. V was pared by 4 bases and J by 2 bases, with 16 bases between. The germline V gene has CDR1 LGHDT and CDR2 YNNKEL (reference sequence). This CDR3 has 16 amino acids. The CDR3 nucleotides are TGTGCCAGCAGCCCCCGGAGAACGGGTAACACAGATACGCAGTATTTT. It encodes CASSPRRTGNTDTQYF.

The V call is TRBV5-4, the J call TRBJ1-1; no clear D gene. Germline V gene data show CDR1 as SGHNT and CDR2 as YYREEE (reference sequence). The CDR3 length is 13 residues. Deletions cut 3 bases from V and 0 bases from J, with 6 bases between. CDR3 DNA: TGTGCCAGCAGCTGGGCCTTGAACACTGAAGCTTTCTTT. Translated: CASSWALNTEAFF. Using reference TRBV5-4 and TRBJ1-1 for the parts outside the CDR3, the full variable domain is ETGVTQSPTHLIKTRGQQVTLRCSSQSGHNTVSWYQQALGQGPQFIFQYYREEENGRGNFPPRFSGLQFPNYSSELNVNALELDDSALYLCASSWALNTEAFFGQGTRLTVV.

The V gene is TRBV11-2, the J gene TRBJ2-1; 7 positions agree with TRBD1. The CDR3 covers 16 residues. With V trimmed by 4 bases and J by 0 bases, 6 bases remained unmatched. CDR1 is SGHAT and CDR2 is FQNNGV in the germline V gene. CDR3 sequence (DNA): TGTGCCAGCAGCTCCTTGACAGGGAGCTCCTACAATGAGCAGTTCTTC. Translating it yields CASSSLTGSSYNEQFF.

The CDR3 sequence is CASSFMGRGAMNEQFF. DNA for the CDR3: TGTGCCAGCAGTTTTATGGGGCGGGGGGCAATGAATGAGCAGTTCTTC. This sequence joins TRBV28 and TRBJ2-1; 8 bases align to TRBD2. Germline loops: CDR1 MDHEN, CDR2 SYDVKM. Trimming cost V 3 bases and J 7 bases; bases outside gene matches: 11. This CDR3 has 16 amino acids.